A single TCR beta chain is shown here with its context. This entry is derived from a study of blood T cell repertoires in COVID-19. The CDR3 extends over 14 amino acids. Germline V gene sequence: CDR1 SGHRS, CDR2 YFSETQ. Trimming pared 5 bases from V and 0 bases from J, leaving 11 bases between. Authors' processing steps: Scientists estimated how many nucleated cells there were by amplifying reference gene primers. The assay was immunoSEQ multiplex PCR, and TCRdb's table has in-frame clones only and misses some. Clonal size and the V and J genes are those of that table, whereas D and trimming came from the DNA. The sample holds 150,000 to 200,000 clones; about 78% are singletons and the top ten take roughly 9.4%.

This chain connects TRBV5-1 to TRBJ1-1; D possibly corresponds to TRBD1 (5 bases). This TCR was sampled from a woman between 50 and 59 years old with active or convalescent COVID-19. The sequenced material came from peripheral blood. CDR3 loop: CASSGQGMNTEAFF. DNA of the CDR3: TGCGCCAGCAGTGGGCAGGGAATGAACACTGAAGCTTTCTTT.